Sequencing of this T cell receptor beta chain was carried out in a study of cytomegalovirus exposure and HLA in healthy donors. Study background: The early release's HLA-typed donors yielded 78 million or so unique TCRs.

Germline CDR1 and CDR2: SGHRS and YFSETQ. The germline V and J ends were trimmed by 0 bases and 6 bases, with 9 bases remaining between them. CDR3 length: 14 residues. Primers: 60 Vbeta forward and 13 Jbeta reverse. Data came from immunoSEQ multiplex PCR; TCRdb stores just in-frame clones and leaves some out. Seen here are around 110,000 clones, about 80% observed once, and the top ten hold roughly 4.3%. Sequencing was done on a sample of PBMCs. The chain joins TRBV5-1 to TRBJ2-2; perhaps TRBD2 as D (5 bases). The sequence was collected from a man aged 25-45 years in good health and CMV-seropositive. CDR3 bases: TGCGCCAGCAGCTTGGCCGCGGGCCCCGGGGAGCTGTTTTTT. Its protein product is CASSLAAGPGELFF.